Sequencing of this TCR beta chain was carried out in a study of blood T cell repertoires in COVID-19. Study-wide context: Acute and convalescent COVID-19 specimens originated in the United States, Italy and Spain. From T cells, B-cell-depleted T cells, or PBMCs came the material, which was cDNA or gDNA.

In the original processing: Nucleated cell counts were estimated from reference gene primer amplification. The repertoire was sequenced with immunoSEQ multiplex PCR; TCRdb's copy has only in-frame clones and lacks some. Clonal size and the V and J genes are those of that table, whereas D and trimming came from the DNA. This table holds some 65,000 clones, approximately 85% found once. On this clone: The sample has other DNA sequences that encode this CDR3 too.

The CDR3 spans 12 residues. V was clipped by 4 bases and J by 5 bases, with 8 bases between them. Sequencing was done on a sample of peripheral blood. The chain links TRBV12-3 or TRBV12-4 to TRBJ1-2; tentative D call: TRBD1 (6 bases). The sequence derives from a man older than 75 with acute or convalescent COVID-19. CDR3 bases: TGTGCCAGCAGTTCCCAGGGGTATGGCTACACCTTC. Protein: CASSSQGYGYTF.